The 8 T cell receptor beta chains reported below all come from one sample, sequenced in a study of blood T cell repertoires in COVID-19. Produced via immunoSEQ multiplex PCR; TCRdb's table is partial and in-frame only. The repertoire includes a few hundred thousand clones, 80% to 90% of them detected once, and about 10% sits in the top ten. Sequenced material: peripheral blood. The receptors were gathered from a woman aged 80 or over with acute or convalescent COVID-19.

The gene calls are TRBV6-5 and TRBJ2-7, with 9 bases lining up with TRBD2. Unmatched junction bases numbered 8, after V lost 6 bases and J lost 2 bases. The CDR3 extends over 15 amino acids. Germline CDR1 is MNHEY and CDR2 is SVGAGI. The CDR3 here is CASSLASGVTYEQYF. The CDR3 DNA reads TGTGCCAGCAGCCTGGCTAGCGGGGTAACCTACGAGCAGTACTTC.

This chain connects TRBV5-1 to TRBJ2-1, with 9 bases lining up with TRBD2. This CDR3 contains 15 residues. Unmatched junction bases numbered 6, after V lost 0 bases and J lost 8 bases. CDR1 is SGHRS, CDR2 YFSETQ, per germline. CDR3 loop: CASSLALAGSYEQFF. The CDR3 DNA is TGCGCCAGCAGCTTGGCCCTAGCGGGGTCTTATGAGCAGTTCTTC.

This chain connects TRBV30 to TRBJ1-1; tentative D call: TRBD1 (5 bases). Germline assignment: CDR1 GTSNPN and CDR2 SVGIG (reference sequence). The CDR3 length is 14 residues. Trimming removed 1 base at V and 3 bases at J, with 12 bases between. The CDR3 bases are TGTGCCTGGAGTGCCCGGGGGTCCGACACTGAAGCTTTCTTT. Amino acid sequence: CAWSARGSDTEAFF. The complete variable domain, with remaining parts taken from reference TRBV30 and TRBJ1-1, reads SQTIHQWPATLVQPVGSPLSLECTVEGTSNPNLYWYRQAAGRGLQLLFYSVGIGQISSEVPQNLSASRPQDRQFILSSKKLLLSDSGFYLCAWSARGSDTEAFFGQGTRLTVV.

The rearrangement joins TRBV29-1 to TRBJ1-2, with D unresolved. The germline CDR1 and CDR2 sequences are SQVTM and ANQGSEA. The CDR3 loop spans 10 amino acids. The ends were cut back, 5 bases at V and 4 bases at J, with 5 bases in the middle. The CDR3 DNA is TGCAGCGTTTTCGGCTATGGCTACACCTTC. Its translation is CSVFGYGYTF.

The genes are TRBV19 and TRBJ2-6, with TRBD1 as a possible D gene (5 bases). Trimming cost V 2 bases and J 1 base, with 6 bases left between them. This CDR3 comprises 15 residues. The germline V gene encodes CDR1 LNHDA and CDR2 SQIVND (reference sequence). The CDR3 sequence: CASSIKGSGANVLTF. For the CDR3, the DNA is TGTGCCAGTAGTATAAAGGGGTCTGGGGCCAACGTCCTGACTTTC.

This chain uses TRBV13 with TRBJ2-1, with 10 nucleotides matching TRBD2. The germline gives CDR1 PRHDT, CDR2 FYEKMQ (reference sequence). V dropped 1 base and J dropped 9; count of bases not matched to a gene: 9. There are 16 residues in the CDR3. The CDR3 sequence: CASSLVGLAGASEQFF. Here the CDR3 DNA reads TGTGCCAGCAGCTTAGTCGGTCTAGCGGGGGCCTCTGAGCAGTTCTTC.

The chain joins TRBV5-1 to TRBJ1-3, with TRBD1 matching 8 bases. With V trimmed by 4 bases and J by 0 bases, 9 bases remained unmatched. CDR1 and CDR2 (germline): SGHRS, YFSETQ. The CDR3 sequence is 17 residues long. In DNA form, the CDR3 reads TGCGCCAGCAGCGTCGACGGGACAGGACCCTCTGGAAACACCATATATTTT. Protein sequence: CASSVDGTGPSGNTIYF. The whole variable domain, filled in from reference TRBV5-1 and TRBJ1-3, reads KAGVTQTPRYLIKTRGQQVTLSCSPISGHRSVSWYQQTPGQGLQFLFEYFSETQRNKGNFPGRFSGRQFSNSRSEMNVSTLELGDSALYLCASSVDGTGPSGNTIYFGEGSWLTVV.

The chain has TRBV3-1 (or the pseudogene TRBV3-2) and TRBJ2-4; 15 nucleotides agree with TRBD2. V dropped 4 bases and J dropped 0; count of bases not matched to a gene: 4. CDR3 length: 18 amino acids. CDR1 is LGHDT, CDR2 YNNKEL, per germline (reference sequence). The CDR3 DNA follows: TGTGCCAGCAGCCCGGGACTAGCGGGGGGTCTAGCCAAAAACATTCAGTACTTC. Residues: CASSPGLAGGLAKNIQYF.